This T cell receptor beta chain was profiled in a study of cytomegalovirus exposure and HLA in healthy donors (dated by TCRdb to 2015 to 2018). Context from the whole study: According to an earlier analysis of 587 of the donors, roughly 180 million T cells yielded 117 million unique TCR beta sequences and about 300 Gb of sequence data. An early release covering about 600 HLA-typed donors comprised about 300 gigabases of sequencing data and 85 million or so unique TCR sequences. Of the 350 to 400 genotyped donors, about 80% fell in the genetic ancestry cluster associated with self-reported Caucasian donors. The study aimed to test whether cataloging public T cell receptors could reveal signatures of past pathogen exposure. The study used immunosequencing to profile the T cell repertoires of some 600 subjects and linked those repertoires to cytomegalovirus serostatus. Besides the first cohort of approximately 670 subjects, a separate validation cohort made up of 120 different subjects was used. To predict cytomegalovirus infection status, the study combined high-throughput TCR immunosequencing, statistical association of individual TCRs with disease status, and machine learning. In a later analysis, previously published TCR beta repertoires from roughly 710 donors were re-analyzed and high-resolution HLA genotyping was added so that TCR occurrence patterns could be studied. The later analysis used no new phenotypic data to find candidate immune exposures, relying instead on TCR beta sequences and their occurrence across donors. An earlier analysis of around 580 of the donors used high-throughput TCR beta sequencing to judge whether each TCR beta V gene segment behaved as functional or pseudogenic. Donor age, sex, ethnicity and CMV serostatus were collected together with the repertoire data. A later genetic analysis took genome-wide SNP genotypes for about 55% of the 666 donors and used that subset as a discovery cohort. All discovery cohort repertoires had been generated using a single sequencing platform. HLA typing included class I and class II loci at four-digit resolution. Typing coverage differed by locus: A, B, C, DRB1 and DQB1 were typed in roughly 620-630 donors, DQA1 in 522, DPA1 in approximately 600, and DPB1 in just under 490. Because of strong linkage in the cohort, 4 to 6 DR-DQ haplotypes were treated as single units for association and clustering. Among about 390 genotyped donors of the cohort, an average of approximately 240,000 unique TCR beta nucleotide sequences were sequenced per donor, roughly a sixth of them non-productive.

Taken from the germline V gene, the CDR1 and CDR2 loops are ENHRY and SYGVKD. The CDR3 runs 18 amino acids, cysteine and phenylalanine included. The sequence is cut down to CDR3 DNA, 54 bases in frame from base 1. Trimmed from V: 0 bases; trimmed from J: 4 bases; junction bases lacking a gene match: 7. Library creation used the immunoSEQ multiplex PCR assay. For the multiplex PCR, a mixture combining 60 forward primers for TCR Vbeta segments and 13 reverse primers for TCR Jbeta segments was used. A multiplex PCR assay on genomic DNA amplified the CDR3 region of rearranged TCR beta genes. The Illumina HiSeq System was used to sequence the amplified TCR beta libraries as 87-base-pair reads. On the authors' methods: Across the 600 to 700 repertoires, a later analysis counted around 80 million unique TCR beta chains, roughly 11 million of which were shared by at least two donors. A nearest-neighbor algorithm error-corrected the raw reads and collapsed the reads into unique sequences, merging closely related sequences to remove PCR and sequencing errors. V, D and J gene segments were assigned by aligning CDR3 sequences to IMGT reference sequences. For a sequence to be retained, a match of at least six nucleotides was required to both a V gene segment and a J gene segment. Rearrangements were called productive when the CDR3 lacked stop codons and stayed in frame with V and J; all others were non-productive. Following IMGT convention, CDR3 was defined as the stretch from the second conserved V-encoded cysteine to the conserved J-encoded phenylalanine. In an earlier analysis of 550 to 650 of the donors, sequences lacking an unambiguous match to a single V gene segment were excluded. An earlier analysis of a few hundred of the donors classified V segments as functional when productive rearrangements were above 56.7% and as segregating when the standard deviation between donors was above 5%. A statistical classification framework was developed to diagnose cytomegalovirus status using the catalog of TCR beta chain sequences. V and J gene assignment, in a later analysis, came from comparing TCR nucleotide sequences with IMGT/GENE-DB human TR gene sequences. Using the TCRdist pipeline, a later analysis assigned CDR3 sequences along with most-parsimonious VDJ recombination scenarios. In a later analysis, each TCR beta chain was defined by its CDR3 amino acid sequence together with its V-gene family, and reads without a unique V-gene family were excluded. In a later analysis, some 600 highly shared, low-generation-probability nucleotide sequences were removed to address suspected cross-contamination and a sequencing artifact. For each public chain, a later analysis derived a clonal expansion index from normalized ranks of inferred template counts within each repertoire. In a later analysis, generation probabilities were computed using a VDJ recombination model fitted to out-of-frame rearrangements, and the results were checked against IGoR. A later analysis scored TCR-TCR, TCR-HLA and TCR-CMV co-occurrence with hypergeometric tests, applying a repertoire-size bias correction to TCR pairs. In a later analysis, false discovery rates were estimated by permuting HLA or CMV assignments 20 times. A later analysis grouped co-occurring TCRs with DBSCAN, adding TCRdist sequence similarity when clustering within HLA-allele-positive subsets. Repertoires with fewer than 30,000 or more than 120,000 public chains, plus five repertoires with anomalous nucleotide sharing, were excluded from co-occurrence clustering. Sourced from immuneACCESS, this table was stored by TCRdb with only in-frame sequences that have V and J called. A share of the clones is absent; for the studies checked, an unresolved V gene accounts for under half, and the remainder has no known explanation. D and trimming were read from the DNA, whereas the V and J calls and clone size are those reported in that table. Recorded for this sample are around 100,000 clones; 81% of them occurred a single time. Together, the top ten hold approximately 3.9% of the sample.

In total, roughly 670 healthy bone marrow donors made up the cohort. All cohort members were sampled while nominally healthy, although unrecorded immune exposures were likely present. The donor was CMV seropositive and was included in the group of approximately 310 seropositive cohort members. A peripheral blood sample was provided by each donor, and peripheral blood mononuclear cells were used for TCR beta sequencing. The Qiagen DNeasy Blood Extraction Kit was used to extract genomic DNA from the blood cell samples. In the case of this clone: Its cognate antigen has yet to be identified. No base quality values were provided; no much bigger clone lies one nucleotide off.

General study outcomes and caveats: Only TCR beta chains were sequenced in this cohort, and the absence of alpha or paired-chain data limited detectable features. HLA typing was unavailable for some donors at each locus, so association tests used only the typed subset. The classifier was reported to diagnose cytomegalovirus status with high specificity and sensitivity in both the original cohort and the validation cohort. According to the authors, the approach could potentially be generalized to other disease states and immunological phenotypes. In a later analysis, several top co-occurrence clusters were reported to appear linked to parvovirus B19, influenza, CMV and Epstein-Barr virus. For the cohort, immune exposure information was limited to CMV serostatus. When HLA alleles, especially DR and DQ, strongly co-occurred, TCR associations were difficult to assign to individual alleles. Most TCR sequences were seen in very few donors, while some public TCRs were found in many individuals. The study listed around 160 TCR beta chains as associated with cytomegalovirus. Around 16 rarely observed V segments, including chromosome 9 orphons, were excluded from the earlier analysis of approximately 500 of the donors because counts were too low. The presence/absence analyses assumed that sequencing depth was roughly uniform across donors, and that assumption may not be true. The 87-base-pair reads could not distinguish some IMGT-functional V segments, including TRBV6-2 and TRBV6-3, so those segments were excluded. Broadly in line with IMGT annotations, most TCR beta V segments showed up in productive rearrangements about 90% or about 30% of the time in an earlier analysis of around 600 of the donors. According to a later analysis, TCR association rates differed among HLA loci, with DRB1 alleles showing the most associated TCRs and HLA-C alleles showing the fewest. A cluster of highly shared sequence variants was judged likely to be a technical artifact of the sequencing pipeline. Compared with equally common non-associated chains, HLA-associated TCR beta chains in a later analysis were more clonally expanded and had lower generation probabilities. In a later analysis, about 17,000 TCR beta sequences were associated with specific HLA alleles at a false discovery rate of 0.05. A further reported finding was that TCR beta sequences accurately predicted the HLA-A and HLA-B alleles for most subjects in the first cohort. In a later analysis, most CMV-associated TCR beta chains were found to appear HLA-restricted, with HLA associations seemingly driven largely by CMV exposure. In vitro tests confirmed that a few of the cytomegalovirus-associated TCR beta chains recognize cytomegalovirus antigens. Correlated functional status among segregating V segments might reflect linkage disequilibrium, but an unknown experimental factor could not be ruled out. V-gene and J-gene trimming of TCR beta chains was associated with a missense DCLRE1C variant in a later genetic analysis, and the association was replicated in an independent cohort. In a later genetic analysis, fewer N-insertions in productive TCRs were reported among donors in an Asian-associated ancestry cluster than the roughly 640-donor mean.

The TCR comes from a woman in her 70s in good health and CMV-seropositive. The sequence is built from TRBV10-3 and TRBJ2-5, and TRBD2 matches 14 of the central bases. The sample comprised PBMCs. The CDR3 loop reads CAISESKGLAGVAETQYF. The bases read TGTGCCATCAGTGAGTCAAAGGGACTAGCGGGAGTAGCAGAGACCCAGTACTTC.